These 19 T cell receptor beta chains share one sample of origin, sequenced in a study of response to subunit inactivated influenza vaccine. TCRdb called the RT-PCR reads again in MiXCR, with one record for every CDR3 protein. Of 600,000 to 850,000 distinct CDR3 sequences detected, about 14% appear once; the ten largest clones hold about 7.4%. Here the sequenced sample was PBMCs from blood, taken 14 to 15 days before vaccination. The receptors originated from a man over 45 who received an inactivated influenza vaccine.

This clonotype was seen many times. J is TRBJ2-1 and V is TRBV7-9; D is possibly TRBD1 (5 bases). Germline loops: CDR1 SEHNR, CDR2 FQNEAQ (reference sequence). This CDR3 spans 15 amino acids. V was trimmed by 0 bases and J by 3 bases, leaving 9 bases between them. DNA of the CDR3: TGTGCCAGCAGCTTAGCGGTCAGGGTCTACAATGAGCAGTTCTTC. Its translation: CASSLAVRVYNEQFF.

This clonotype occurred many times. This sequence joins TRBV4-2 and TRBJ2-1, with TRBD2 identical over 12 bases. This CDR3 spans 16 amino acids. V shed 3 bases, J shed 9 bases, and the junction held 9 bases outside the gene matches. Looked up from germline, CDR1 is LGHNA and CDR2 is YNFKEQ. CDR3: CASSHGLAGGNIEQFF. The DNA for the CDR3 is TGTGCCAGCAGCCACGGGCTAGCGGGAGGGAACATTGAGCAGTTCTTC.

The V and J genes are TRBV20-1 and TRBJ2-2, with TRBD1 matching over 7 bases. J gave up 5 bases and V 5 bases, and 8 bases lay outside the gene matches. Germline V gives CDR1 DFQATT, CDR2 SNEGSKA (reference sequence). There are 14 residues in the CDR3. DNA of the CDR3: TGCAGTGCTTATAGGGGGCGCGGGACCGGGGAGCTGTTTTTT. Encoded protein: CSAYRGRGTGELFF.

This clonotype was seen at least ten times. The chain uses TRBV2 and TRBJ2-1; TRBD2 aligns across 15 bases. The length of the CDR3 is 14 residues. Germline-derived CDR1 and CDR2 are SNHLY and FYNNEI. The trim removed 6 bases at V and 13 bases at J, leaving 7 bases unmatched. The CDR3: CASSRGTSGGLQFF. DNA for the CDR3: TGTGCCAGCAGCCGCGGGACTAGCGGGGGGTTACAGTTCTTC.

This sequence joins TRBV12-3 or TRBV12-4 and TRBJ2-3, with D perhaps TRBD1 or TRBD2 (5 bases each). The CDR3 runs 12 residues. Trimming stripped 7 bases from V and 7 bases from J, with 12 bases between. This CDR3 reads CASTLGVYTQYF. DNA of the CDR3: TGTGCCAGCACCTTGGGGGTATATACGCAGTATTTT.

The CDR3 coding sequence is TGCAGTGCTGTACCGGGACAGTCCTACGAGCAGTACTTC. This gives the protein CSAVPGQSYEQYF. The V gene is TRBV20-1, the J gene TRBJ2-7, with TRBD1 matching 7 bases. The junction had 5 bases not matched to a gene; V was cut back by 5 bases and J by 1 base. CDR1 is DFQATT and CDR2 is SNEGSKA in the germline V gene (reference sequence). CDR3 length equals 13 residues.

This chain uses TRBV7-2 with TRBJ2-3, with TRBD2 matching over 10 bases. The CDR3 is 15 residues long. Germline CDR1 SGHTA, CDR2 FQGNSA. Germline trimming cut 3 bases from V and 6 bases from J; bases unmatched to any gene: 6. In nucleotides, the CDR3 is TGTGCCAGCAGCTTTGGGACTAGCGTTCTCGATACGCAGTATTTT. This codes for CASSFGTSVLDTQYF. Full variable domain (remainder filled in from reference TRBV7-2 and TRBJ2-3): GAGVSQSPSNKVTEKGKDVELRCDPISGHTALYWYRQSLGQGLEFLIYFQGNSAPDKSGLPSDRFSAERTGGSVSTLTIQRTQQEDSAVYLCASSFGTSVLDTQYFGPGTRLTVL.

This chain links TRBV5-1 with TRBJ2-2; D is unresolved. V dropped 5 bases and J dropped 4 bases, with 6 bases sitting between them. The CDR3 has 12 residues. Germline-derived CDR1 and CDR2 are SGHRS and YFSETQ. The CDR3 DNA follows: TGCGCCAGCAGTGTCCTCACCGGGGAGCTGTTTTTT. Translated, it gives CASSVLTGELFF.

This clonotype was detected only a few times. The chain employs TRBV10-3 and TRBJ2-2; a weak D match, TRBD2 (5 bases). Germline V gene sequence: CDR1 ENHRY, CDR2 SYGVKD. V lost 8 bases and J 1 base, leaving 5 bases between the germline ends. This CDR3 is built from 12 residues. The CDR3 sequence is CAIAGNTGELFF. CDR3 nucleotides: TGTGCCATCGCGGGGAACACCGGGGAGCTGTTTTTT.

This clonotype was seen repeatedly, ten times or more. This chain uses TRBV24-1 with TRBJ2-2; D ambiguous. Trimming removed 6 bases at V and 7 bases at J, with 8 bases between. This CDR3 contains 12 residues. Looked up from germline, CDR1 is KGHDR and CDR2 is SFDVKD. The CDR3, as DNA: TGTGCCACCAGTCCCTATTACGGGGAGCTGTTTTTT. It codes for CATSPYYGELFF.

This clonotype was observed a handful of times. CDR3 coding DNA: TGTGCCAACAAGGATTCGTTATACGAGCAGTACTTC. Translating it yields CANKDSLYEQYF. The V gene is TRBV15, the J gene TRBJ2-7; D remains ambiguous. Germline V lookup: CDR1 LNHNV, CDR2 YYDKDF (reference sequence). V shed 10 bases and J shed 4 bases, with 14 bases lying between them. CDR3 length equals 12 residues.

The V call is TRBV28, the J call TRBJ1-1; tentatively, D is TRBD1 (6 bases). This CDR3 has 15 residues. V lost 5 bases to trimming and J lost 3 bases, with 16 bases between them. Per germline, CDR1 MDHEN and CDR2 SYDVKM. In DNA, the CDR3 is TGTGCCAGCAGTCCATGGGGGGGGCAGCACACTGAAGCTTTCTTT. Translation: CASSPWGGQHTEAFF. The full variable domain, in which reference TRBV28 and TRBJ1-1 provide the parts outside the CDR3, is DVKVTQSSRYLVKRTGEKVFLECVQDMDHENMFWYRQDPGLGLRLIYFSYDVKMKEKGDIPEGYSVSREKKERFSLILESASTNQTSMYLCASSPWGGQHTEAFFGQGTRLTVV.

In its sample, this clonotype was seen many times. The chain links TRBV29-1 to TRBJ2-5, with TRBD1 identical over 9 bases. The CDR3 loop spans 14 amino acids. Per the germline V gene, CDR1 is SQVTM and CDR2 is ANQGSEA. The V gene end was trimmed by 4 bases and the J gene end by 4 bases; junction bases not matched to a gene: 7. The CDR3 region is CSVGRTGVGETQYF. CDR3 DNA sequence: TGCAGCGTTGGTAGGACAGGGGTTGGAGAGACCCAGTACTTC.

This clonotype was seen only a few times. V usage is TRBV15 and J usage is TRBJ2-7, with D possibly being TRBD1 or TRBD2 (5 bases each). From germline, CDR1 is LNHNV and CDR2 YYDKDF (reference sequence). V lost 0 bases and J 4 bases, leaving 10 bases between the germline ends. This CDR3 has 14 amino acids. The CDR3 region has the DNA TGTGCCACCAGCAGAGAGGGGCTAGCATACGAGCAGTACTTC. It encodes CATSREGLAYEQYF. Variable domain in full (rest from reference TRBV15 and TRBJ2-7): DAMVIQNPRYQVTQFGKPVTLSCSQTLNHNVMYWYQQKSSQAPKLLFHYYDKDFNNEADTPDNFQSRRPNTSFCFLDIRSPGLGDTAMYLCATSREGLAYEQYFGPGTRLTVT.

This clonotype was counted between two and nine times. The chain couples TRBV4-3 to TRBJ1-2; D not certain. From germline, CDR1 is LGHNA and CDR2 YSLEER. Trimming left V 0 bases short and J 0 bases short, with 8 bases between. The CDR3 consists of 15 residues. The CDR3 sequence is CASSQDLYPNYGYTF. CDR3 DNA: TGCGCCAGCAGCCAAGACTTATACCCTAACTATGGCTACACCTTC.

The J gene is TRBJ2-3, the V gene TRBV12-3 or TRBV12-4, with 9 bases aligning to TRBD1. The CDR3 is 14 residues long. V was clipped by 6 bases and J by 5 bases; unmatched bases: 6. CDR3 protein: CASRQGARGDTQYF. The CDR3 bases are TGTGCCAGCAGACAGGGGGCGCGGGGAGATACGCAGTATTTT.

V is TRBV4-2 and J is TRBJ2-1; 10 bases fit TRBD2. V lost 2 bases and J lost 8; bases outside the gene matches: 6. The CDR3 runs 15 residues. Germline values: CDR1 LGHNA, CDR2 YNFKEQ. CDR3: CASSQPLAGFDEQFF. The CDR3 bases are TGTGCCAGCAGCCAACCACTAGCGGGGTTCGATGAGCAGTTCTTC.

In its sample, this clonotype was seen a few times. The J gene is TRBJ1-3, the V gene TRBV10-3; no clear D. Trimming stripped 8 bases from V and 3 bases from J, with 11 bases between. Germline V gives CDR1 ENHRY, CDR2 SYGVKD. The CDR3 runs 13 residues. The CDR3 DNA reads TGTGCCATCGCCGCACGGATTGGAAACACCATATATTTT. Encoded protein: CAIAARIGNTIYF.

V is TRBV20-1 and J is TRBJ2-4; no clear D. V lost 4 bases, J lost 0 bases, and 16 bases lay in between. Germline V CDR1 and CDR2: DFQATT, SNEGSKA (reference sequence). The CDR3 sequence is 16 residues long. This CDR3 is CSAKIWEQQAKNIQYF. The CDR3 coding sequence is TGCAGTGCTAAAATCTGGGAACAGCAAGCCAAAAACATTCAGTACTTC.